This entry is about one T cell receptor beta chain. As yet, its antigen is unknown. A junction boundary mismatches the germline segment, possibly from a read error. Axillary draining lymph nodes of breast cancer patients supplied the node samples. This sample is drawn from a study of breast tumors, draining lymph nodes, adjacent tissues. Findings and caveats of the study: Most tumor T cells seemingly derive from lymph node, then expand in tumor.

TCRdb reanalysed the multiplex PCR reads using MiXCR and keeps one entry per CDR3 protein. Among around 190,000 distinct CDR3 sequences, approximately 33% were seen once, and the ten largest hold roughly 4.3%. CDR1 and CDR2 from the germline V gene are SEHNR and FQNEAQ (reference sequence). This CDR3 region has 15 residues. The sample was axillary lymph node tissue. This clonotype was obtained from a female donor with breast cancer. Some clones in this sample may be carry-over from other donors' samples. This chain links TRBV7-9 with TRBJ1-2; possibly TRBD1 for D (6 bases). CDR3 nucleotides: TGTGCCAGCAGCTTAGAGTGGGGGGGCTCCTATGGCTACCCCTTC. It encodes CASSLEWGGSYGYPF.